The present TCR beta chain was sequenced within a study of OX40 agonist ivuxolimab in advanced cancers. About the investigation overall: The costimulatory receptor OX40 (CD134) was targeted by ivuxolimab, a fully human IgG2 agonistic monoclonal antibody. The paper reports the monotherapy dose-escalation portion (N of about 50 patients) of the phase I ivuxolimab trial. Three dose-escalation patients achieved partial responses, one with hepatocellular carcinoma and two with cutaneous melanoma. The point of sequencing TCRbeta in the periphery was to test whether ivuxolimab changed TCR sequence diversity and drove clonal T-cell expansion. Of the roughly 52 dose-escalation patients, hepatocellular carcinoma was present in about 20, melanoma in about 15, renal cell carcinoma in 9 and head and neck cancer in 9. The dose-escalation cohort was roughly 83% male with a mean age of about 54 years, ranging from roughly 20 to 80. Prior anti-PD-1, anti-PD-L1 or anti-CTLA-4 therapy was permitted, and about two fifths of dose-escalation patients had received checkpoint inhibitors. Intravenous ivuxolimab was administered to patients every 2 weeks at six dose levels: 0.01, 0.1, 0.3, 1.5, 3 and 10 mg/kg.

Genomic DNA was isolated from the sorted cells so that the TCRbeta CDR3 region could be sequenced. The immunoSEQ Assay was used to sequence the TCRbeta CDR3 regions. The source is immuneACCESS, and TCRdb retained only in-frame sequences with V and J called. Part of the clones is not carried over; for the studies checked, unresolved V genes explain less than half of this, and the remainder is unexplained. Here the sample has about 52,000 clones; approximately 87% occur a single time. 6.5% to 7.5% of the sample is held by the ten biggest clonotypes. Results and caveats for the whole study, not just this receptor: Low levels of normalized T-cell clonal expansion were also seen in some nonresponding patients. In the 0.1-3.0 mg/kg groups, partial responders had among the lowest normalized peripheral clonal expansion, particularly in CD8+ T cells. Antigen specificity was not determined for the clonally expanded peripheral T cells. On average, CD8+ T cells showed more expanded clones than CD4+ T cells after ivuxolimab. At doses of 0.1 to 3.0 mg/kg, clonal expansion of both CD4+ and CD8+ blood T cells was observed from baseline to week 6.

Patients with autoimmune disease history or receiving systemic immunosuppression were excluded from the trial. Peripheral blood for TCR sequencing was drawn from every dose cohort at baseline, at cycle 4 day 1 and at cycle 7 day 1. Samples came from an open-label, multicenter, first-in-human phase I dose-escalation trial of ivuxolimab. The trial enrolled adults with locally advanced or metastatic head and neck squamous cell, hepatocellular, melanoma or renal cell carcinoma. Before TCR sequencing, CD4+ and CD8+ T cells were separately sorted from peripheral blood. The germline V gene provides CDR1 SGHRS and CDR2 YFSETQ. From the cysteine up to the phenylalanine, the CDR3 has a length of 14 residues. CDR3 DNA only is kept here, 42 bases in frame from base 1. Unmatched junction bases come to 1, with V trimmed by 3 bases and J by 3 bases. On this clone: Its recognized antigen is unknown. No much larger clonotype is one base removed from it; base qualities were not supplied.

This clonotype originated in an adult with an advanced solid tumor such as melanoma, head and neck, liver or kidney cancer. This specimen consisted of CD4+ or CD8+ T cells sorted from blood, obtained in a trial of the OX40 agonist ivuxolimab. Recombination linked TRBV5-1 to TRBJ1-1; 11 central bases correspond to TRBD1. In nucleotide form, the sequence is TGCGCCAGCAGCTCGGGACAGGGGGACACTGAAGCTTTCTTT. Its protein is CASSSGQGDTEAFF.